This T cell receptor beta chain was recovered during a study of graft-versus-host responses after intestinal transplantation. Remarks on this clone: Its antigen is unknown.

The length of the CDR3 is 13 residues. Per germline, CDR1 MNHEY and CDR2 SVGAGI. Trimming removed 5 bases at V and 4 bases at J, with 9 bases between. Study-wide results and limits: Recipient bone marrow held GvH clones, some seen earlier in ileum or blood.

Measured with immunoSEQ multiplex PCR; TCRdb has only the in-frame clones, and not every one. The sample shows roughly 92,000 clones, 85% to 90% of them seen only once. The sequenced sample was unstimulated CD4+ T cells sorted from spleen or lymph node cells, obtained before intestinal transplant. This TCR came from a human donor who received an intestinal transplant. The chain uses TRBV6-5 and TRBJ1-5; possibly TRBD1 for D (5 bases). CDR3 in amino acids: CASSEDRNQPQHF. The CDR3 nucleotides are TGTGCCAGCAGTGAAGACAGAAATCAGCCCCAGCATTTT.